This T cell receptor beta chain stems from a study of cytomegalovirus exposure and HLA in healthy donors. Study results and caveats: 87-base-pair reads could not separate some V segments, including TRBV6-2 and TRBV6-3. Rates of TCR association differed by HLA locus in a later analysis, with DRB1 highest and HLA-C lowest.

In the PCR, 60 Vbeta and 13 Jbeta primers were used. Sequencing used immunoSEQ multiplex PCR; TCRdb keeps in-frame clones, though not all of them. The sample lists about 190,000 clones, over 70% occurring once. The donors comprised healthy bone marrow donors. This clone was seen only a few times. Its antigen remains unidentified. CDR3 size: 13 residues. Germline V gene data show CDR1 as MNHNY and CDR2 as SVGAGI (reference sequence). Unmatched junction bases numbered 4, after V lost 10 bases and J lost 1 base. The origin of this receptor is a woman aged 18-35 years in good health and CMV-seropositive. The chain joins TRBV6-6 to TRBJ1-1; TRBD1 aligns across 9 bases. Sample: PBMCs. The CDR3 spells CATGTGSNTEAFF. CDR3 nucleotides: TGTGCCACAGGGACAGGGTCGAACACTGAAGCTTTCTTT.